The clone carrying this TCR beta chain was detected once. The table came from immunoSEQ multiplex PCR; TCRdb's copy has only in-frame clones and leaves some out. The sample includes about 73,000 clones, about 92% of them seen just once. The record originates from a study of technical replicates of blood from a handful of donors. V gave up 3 bases and J gave up 3 bases, with 21 bases separating them. Germline V CDR1 and CDR2: SGHVS, FNYEAQ. The CDR3 length is 17 residues. The source is a human donor in good health. Material: T cells isolated from PBMCs. The chain recombines TRBV7-6 with TRBJ2-7; a weak D match, TRBD1 (5 bases). CDR3 protein: CASSFQRQPDPIYEQYF. For the CDR3, the DNA is TGTGCCAGCAGCTTTCAACGACAGCCCGATCCCATCTACGAGCAGTACTTC.